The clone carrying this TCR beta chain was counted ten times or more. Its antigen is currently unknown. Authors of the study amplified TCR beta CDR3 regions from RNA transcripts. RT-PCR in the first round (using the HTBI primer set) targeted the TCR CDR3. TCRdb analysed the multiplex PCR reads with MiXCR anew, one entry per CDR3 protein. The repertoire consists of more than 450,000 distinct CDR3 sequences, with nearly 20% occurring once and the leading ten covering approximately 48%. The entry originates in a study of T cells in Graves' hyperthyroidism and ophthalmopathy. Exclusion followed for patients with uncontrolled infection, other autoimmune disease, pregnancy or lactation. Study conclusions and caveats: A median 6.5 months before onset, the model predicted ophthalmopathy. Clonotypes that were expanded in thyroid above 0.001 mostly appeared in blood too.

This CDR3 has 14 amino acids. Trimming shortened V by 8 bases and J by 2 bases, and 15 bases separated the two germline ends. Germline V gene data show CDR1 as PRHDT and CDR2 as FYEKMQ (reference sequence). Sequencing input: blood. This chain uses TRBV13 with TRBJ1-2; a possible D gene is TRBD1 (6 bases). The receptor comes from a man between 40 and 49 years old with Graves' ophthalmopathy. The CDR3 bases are TGTGCCAGCTACCCCGAGGGGGGAAACTATGGCTACACCTTC. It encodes CASYPEGGNYGYTF.